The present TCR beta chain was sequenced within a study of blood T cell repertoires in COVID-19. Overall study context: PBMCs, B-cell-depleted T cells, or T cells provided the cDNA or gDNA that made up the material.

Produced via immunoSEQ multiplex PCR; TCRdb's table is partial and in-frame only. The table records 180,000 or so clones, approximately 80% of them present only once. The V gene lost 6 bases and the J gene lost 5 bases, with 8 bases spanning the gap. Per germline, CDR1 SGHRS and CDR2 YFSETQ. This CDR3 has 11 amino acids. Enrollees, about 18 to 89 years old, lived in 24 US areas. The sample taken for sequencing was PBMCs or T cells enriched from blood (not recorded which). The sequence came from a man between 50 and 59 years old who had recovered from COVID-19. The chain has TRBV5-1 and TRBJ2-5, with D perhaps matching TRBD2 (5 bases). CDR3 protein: CASTLEETQYF. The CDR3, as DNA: TGCGCCAGCACACTAGAGGAGACCCAGTACTTC.